This T cell receptor beta chain was sequenced in a study of tumor-infiltrating lymphocytes in primary liver carcinoma. The source of the blood RNA was unsorted whole blood, and germline DNA was extracted as well. Comments on this clonotype: Its antigen is not known. Relative to the germline gene, one junction end is altered; a read error may explain this.

The template, 500 ng total RNA, yielded TCR beta cDNA made with a constant-region primer. Libraries of TCR beta came from three nested multiplex PCR rounds with slightly modified ARM-PCR. The two initial PCR rounds, around 11 cycles each, used TRBV1-TRBV30 forward and C-beta reverse primers. MiXCR, run by TCRdb on the multiplex PCR reads, gives a single entry per CDR3 protein. The sample contains approximately 330,000 distinct CDR3 sequences, approximately 64% of which appear only once. The CDR3 sequence is 15 residues long. The germline V gene has CDR1 MNHEY and CDR2 SVGAGI. Study results and caveats: Unsorted bulk samples meant CD4+ and CD8+ repertoires went uncompared. Blood fell significantly below tumors in its top-250-clone fraction (p = 0.039).

The sequenced sample consisted of peripheral blood. V is TRBV6-5 and J is TRBJ2-7; TRBD1 matches at 8 bases. This sequence originates from a man aged 40-49 years with primary liver carcinoma and hepatitis B virus infection. For the CDR3, the DNA is TGTGCCAGCATCGATCGGACAGGGAGTTCCTACCAGCAGTACTTC. It specifies CASIDRTGSSYQQYF.